The 24 T cell receptor beta chains presented below share a single source sample, sequenced in a study of T cell clusters in autoimmune cytopenias. Each sample's input was around 250 ng genomic DNA, 40,000 or so genome equivalents. One tube held mixed TRB-A and TRB-B primer pools for touch-down PCR. TCRdb reprocessed the multiplex PCR reads and keeps a single row for each CDR3 protein, giving no DNA. Its table records 9,500 to 11,000 distinct CDR3 sequences. These data were likewise used in another study, on T cell repertoires in aging, cancer and after chemotherapy.

The material sequenced was peripheral blood. The origin of the receptors is a human donor in good health.

This clonotype is labeled medium-sized based on frequency. The gene calls are TRBV18 and TRBJ2-7. CDR3 length: 14 residues. The germline gives CDR1 KGHSH, CDR2 LQKENI. The CDR3: CASSRTGGLYEQYF.

This chain links TRBV5-4 with TRBJ2-5; the TCRdb D gene call, TRBD2, has no DNA to confirm it. The CDR3 length is 14 residues. Germline CDR1 SGHNT, CDR2 YYREEE (reference sequence). CDR3 loop: CASSSTSGAETQYF.

V is TRBV18 and J is TRBJ1-5; lacking DNA, the TRBD1 call made by TCRdb goes unchecked. The CDR3 runs 14 residues. CDR1 is KGHSH, CDR2 LQKENI, per germline. The CDR3 here is CASSPGAGNQPQHF.

CDR3 sequence: CASSVGGGTDTQYF. The chain employs TRBV10-2 and TRBJ2-3; TCRdb designates TRBD2, a call that cannot be tested without DNA. Germline CDR1 is WSHSY and CDR2 is SAAADI. The CDR3 is made up of 14 amino acids.

This clonotype is called medium-sized based on its frequency. J is TRBJ2-5 and V is TRBV6-5; lacking DNA, the TRBD2 call made by TCRdb goes unchecked. CDR3 length: 14 amino acids. The germline gives CDR1 MNHEY, CDR2 SVGAGI. The CDR3 protein is CASSYSTAGETQYF.

The rearrangement links TRBV30 to TRBJ1-5; TCRdb's D gene call, TRBD1, goes unchecked for lack of DNA. Germline V gives CDR1 GTSNPN, CDR2 SVGIG (reference sequence). The CDR3 runs 16 residues. The CDR3 is CAWSVPVTGGDQPQHF.

CDR3 protein: CSASGGHSSGYTF. The J gene is TRBJ1-2, the V gene TRBV20-1; TCRdb outputs TRBD1, but without DNA this stays unchecked. Germline lookup yields CDR1 DFQATT and CDR2 SNEGSKA (reference sequence). There are 13 residues in the CDR3.

The chain has TRBV15 and TRBJ2-2; there is no DNA to check the TCRdb D call of TRBD2. CDR3 length: 17 residues. The germline CDR1 and CDR2 sequences are LNHNV and YYDKDF (reference sequence). The CDR3 sequence: CATSREIILPNTGELFF.

Its frequency marks this clonotype as medium-sized. The rearrangement links TRBV24-1 to TRBJ1-4; as DNA is missing, the TRBD1 call by TCRdb cannot be tested. CDR3 length equals 14 residues. Germline values: CDR1 KGHDR, CDR2 SFDVKD. This CDR3 reads CATSDGQGYEKLFF.

V gene TRBV19 combines with J gene TRBJ1-6. Germline V gene lookup returns CDR1 LNHDA and CDR2 SQIVND (reference sequence). The CDR3 spans 17 residues. The CDR3 loop reads CASSWTPTSSYNSPLHF.

This chain connects TRBV23-1 to TRBJ1-6. TRBV23-1 is marked as an open reading frame, function uncertain. The CDR3 sequence is 15 residues long. CDR3 loop: CASSQSGILNSPLHF.

The chain recombines TRBV4-1 with TRBJ2-5. The CDR3 loop spans 17 amino acids. The V gene's germline CDR1 is MGHRA and CDR2 YSYEKL. CDR3 protein: CASSRGRPRTGQETQYF.

The J gene is TRBJ2-4, the V gene TRBV20-1. The germline gives CDR1 DFQATT, CDR2 SNEGSKA (reference sequence). The length of the CDR3 is 13 residues. The CDR3 is CSARDTGKNIQYF.

The CDR3 loop is CAISATGGEETQYF. The gene calls are TRBV10-3 and TRBJ2-5; TCRdb's D gene call, TRBD2, goes unchecked for lack of DNA. Germline V gene sequence: CDR1 ENHRY, CDR2 SYGVKD. This CDR3 is 14 amino acids long.

This clonotype is labeled medium-sized based on frequency. V gene TRBV29-1 combines with J gene TRBJ2-7; the TCRdb D gene call, TRBD1, has no DNA to confirm it. The CDR3 has 11 residues. The V gene's germline CDR1 is SQVTM and CDR2 ANQGSEA. CDR3 amino acids: CSAGTEYEQYF.

Judged by frequency, this clonotype is medium-sized (0.01 to 0.1%). The V and J genes are TRBV6-5 and TRBJ1-3; without DNA, the TCRdb call of TRBD1 cannot be checked. CDR3 length: 16 amino acids. Germline V gene lookup returns CDR1 MNHEY and CDR2 SVGAGI. The CDR3 loop is CASRRAKQEAGNTIYF.

The rearrangement links TRBV2 to TRBJ1-5; lacking DNA, the TRBD1 call made by TCRdb goes unchecked. The length of the CDR3 is 13 residues. Germline V CDR1 and CDR2: SNHLY, FYNNEI. The CDR3 loop reads CASKRQGSRPQHF.

The rearrangement joins TRBV13 to TRBJ2-3; TCRdb calls TRBD1, which cannot be checked without DNA. Germline assignment: CDR1 PRHDT and CDR2 FYEKMQ (reference sequence). This CDR3 is 15 amino acids long. CDR3 amino acids: CASRGGGFSTDTQYF.

The chain joins TRBV24-1 to TRBJ2-2; TCRdb indicates TRBD2, and absent DNA this call remains unverified. Germline V gene lookup returns CDR1 KGHDR and CDR2 SFDVKD. The CDR3 has 16 amino acids. This chain's CDR3 is CATSDSGPPNTGELFF.

The chain joins TRBV5-5 to TRBJ2-7. The germline CDR1 and CDR2 sequences are SGHKS and YYEKEE (reference sequence). This CDR3 is built from 14 residues. The chain's CDR3 is CASSFRRTSYEQYF.

The J gene is TRBJ2-1, the V gene TRBV27; TCRdb proposes TRBD2, but this gene call is untestable without DNA. Looked up from germline, CDR1 is MNHEY and CDR2 is SMNVEV (reference sequence). The CDR3 contains 19 residues. The CDR3 loop is CASSARGPSGGPVDNEQFF.

This clonotype is identified as medium-sized (0.01 to 0.1%) from frequency. The chain recombines TRBV19 with TRBJ2-3. The CDR3 totals 15 residues. CDR1 is LNHDA and CDR2 is SQIVND in the germline V gene (reference sequence). The CDR3 region is CASSISQTSTDTQYF. Full variable domain (outside the CDR3, taken from reference TRBV19 and TRBJ2-3): DGGITQSPKYLFRKEGQNVTLSCEQNLNHDAMYWYRQDPGQGLRLIYYSQIVNDFQKGDIAEGYSVSREKKESFPLTVTSAQKNPTAFYLCASSISQTSTDTQYFGPGTRLTVL.

The chain employs TRBV20-1 and TRBJ1-6; TCRdb gives TRBD1 as the D gene, but with no DNA this cannot be confirmed. The germline CDR1 and CDR2 sequences are DFQATT and SNEGSKA (reference sequence). CDR3 length equals 11 residues. The CDR3 here is CSVLGPGPLHF.

This clonotype is labeled medium-sized based on frequency. The V call is TRBV20-1, the J call TRBJ1-1. Per germline, CDR1 DFQATT and CDR2 SNEGSKA (reference sequence). The CDR3 has 15 residues. The CDR3 sequence: CSAASSQTLNTEAFF.